This entry features one TCR beta chain sequence. V shed 8 bases, J shed 7 bases, and the junction held 13 bases outside the gene matches. The germline V gene has CDR1 KGHSH and CDR2 LQKENI. The CDR3 runs to 15 residues. Using immunoSEQ multiplex PCR, the repertoire was profiled, and TCRdb retains in-frame clones only, with some absent. The profile shows 180,000 or so clones, 86% of them singletons. The sample comes from a study of blood T cell repertoires in COVID-19. The TCR sequence derives from a man in his fifties or sixties with acute or convalescent COVID-19. The gene calls are TRBV18 and TRBJ2-1; 8 nucleotides agree with TRBD2. Input material: peripheral blood. In DNA, the CDR3 is TGTGCCAGCCCGGCTGGGCTAGCGGGCTTTAATGAGCAGTTCTTC. Protein sequence: CASPAGLAGFNEQFF. The variable domain in full, completed from reference TRBV18 and TRBJ2-1, reads NAGVMQNPRHLVRRRGQEARLRCSPMKGHSHVYWYRQLPEEGLKFMVYLQKENIIDESGMPKERFSAEFPKEGPSILRIQQVVRGDSAAYFCASPAGLAGFNEQFFGPGTRLTVL.